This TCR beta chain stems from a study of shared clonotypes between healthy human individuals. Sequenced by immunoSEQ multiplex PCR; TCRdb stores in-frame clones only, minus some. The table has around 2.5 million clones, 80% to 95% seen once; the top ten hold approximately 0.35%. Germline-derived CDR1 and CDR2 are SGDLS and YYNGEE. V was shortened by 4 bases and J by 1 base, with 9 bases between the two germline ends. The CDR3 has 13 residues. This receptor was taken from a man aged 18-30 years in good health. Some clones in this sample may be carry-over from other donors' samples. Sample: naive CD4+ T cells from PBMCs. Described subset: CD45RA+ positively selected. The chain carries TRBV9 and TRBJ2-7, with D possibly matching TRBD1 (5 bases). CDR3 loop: CASSPRQSYEQYF. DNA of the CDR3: TGTGCCAGCAGCCCCCGACAGTCCTACGAGCAGTACTTC.